This T cell receptor beta chain was captured in a study of blood T cell repertoires in COVID-19. Across the whole study: COVID-19 samples, acute and convalescent, were from the United States, Italy and Spain. The cDNA or gDNA used as material had been derived from T cells, B-cell-depleted T cells, or PBMCs.

V lost 7 bases to trimming and J lost 2 bases; unmatched junction nucleotides: 5. CDR1 and CDR2 from the germline V gene are SGHRS and YFSETQ. This CDR3 is 13 amino acids long. Original data processing: Nucleated cell counts were estimated from reference gene primer amplification. Sequenced by immunoSEQ multiplex PCR; TCRdb stores in-frame clones only, minus some. The DNA gave D and trimming, while V, J and clone size come from that table. The sample consists of around 200,000 clones, 85% to 90% of them appearing once. The receptor was derived from a man between 18 and 29 years old with active or convalescent COVID-19. The material sequenced was peripheral blood. This chain links TRBV5-1 with TRBJ1-2; 7 bases map to TRBD1. The chain's CDR3 is CASGRDSNYGYTF. CDR3 in DNA: TGCGCCAGCGGACGGGACAGCAACTATGGCTACACCTTC.